A selection of T cell receptor beta chains follows, all from one sample in a study of blood T cells in healthy people across ages. TCRdb re-called the 5' RACE reads with MiXCR, one entry per CDR3 protein. The sample records more than 1,400,000 distinct CDR3 sequences, 42% being singletons. Sequencing was performed on blood. All receptors derive from a young woman in good health. Each CDR3 is given with its conserved first and last residue. A D gene is named only where the DNA matches it firmly. A row's size may be missing; if present it is once, few, many or a size class.

D: TRBD2; J: TRBJ2-3; size: few; V: TRBV13; DNA: TGTGCCAGCAGCGAGACCAGCGGGGGCCGCACAGATACGCAGTATTTT; CDR3: CASSETSGGRTDTQYF
D: TRBD2; J: TRBJ2-2; size: .; V: TRBV4-1; DNA: TGCGCCAGCAGCCAAGTAGCGGGAGCGTGGAACACCGGGGAGCTGTTTTTT; CDR3: CASSQVAGAWNTGELFF
D: TRBD1; J: TRBJ2-7; size: few; V: TRBV12-3/TRBV12-4; DNA: TGTGCCAGCAAGGGGGCCCACGAGCAGTACTTC; CDR3: CASKGAHEQYF
D: TRBD2; J: TRBJ2-5; size: .; V: TRBV12-3/TRBV12-4; DNA: TGTGCCAGCAGGGACAATCGGGGGGGGGAAGAGACCCAGTACTTC; CDR3: CASRDNRGGEETQYF
D: TRBD2; J: TRBJ2-1; size: many; V: TRBV9; DNA: TGTGCCAGCACCTGGGGAAGCGGGGGTAACAATGAGCAGTTCTTC; CDR3: CASTWGSGGNNEQFF
D: .; J: TRBJ2-3; size: .; V: TRBV7-6; DNA: TGTGCCAGCAGCTCGGGACATGCAGATAGCACAGATACGCAGTATTTT; CDR3: CASSSGHADSTDTQYF
D: TRBD2; J: TRBJ2-3; size: few; V: TRBV5-1; DNA: TGCGCCAGCAGCTTGAATGGCGGGAGTCGCACAGATACGCAGTATTTT; CDR3: CASSLNGGSRTDTQYF
D: TRBD2; J: TRBJ2-1; size: .; V: TRBV3-1; DNA: TGTGCCAGCAGCCAAGATATTGGACTAGCCAACAATGAGCAGTTCTTC; CDR3: CASSQDIGLANNEQFF
D: .; J: TRBJ2-7; size: few; V: TRBV20-1; DNA: TGCAGCGTTTCCGGAGACACCTACGAGCAGTACTTC; CDR3: CSVSGDTYEQYF
D: TRBD2; J: TRBJ2-3; size: .; V: TRBV9; DNA: TGTGCCAGCAGCGTAGGAAGCGGGGGGGCCGCAGATACGCAGTATTTT; CDR3: CASSVGSGGAADTQYF
D: .; J: TRBJ1-4; size: .; V: TRBV11-2; DNA: TGTGCCAGCAGCTTAGACCCGATTCCAACTAATGAAAAACTGTTTTTT; CDR3: CASSLDPIPTNEKLFF
D: .; J: TRBJ2-3; size: .; V: TRBV29-1; DNA: TGCAGCGTTCGCCCCGTTAGGGGTAGCACAGATACGCAGTATTTT; CDR3: CSVRPVRGSTDTQYF
D: TRBD1; J: TRBJ2-2; size: few; V: TRBV25-1; DNA: TGTGCCAGCAGTGAAAACAGGGGTGGTTCCGGGGAGCTGTTTTTT; CDR3: CASSENRGGSGELFF
D: TRBD2; J: TRBJ2-3; size: .; V: TRBV20-1; DNA: TGCAGTGCTAGGGGGCACGCGGGGGACGCCGTCAAGTATGCGCAGTATTTT; CDR3: CSARGHAGDAVKYAQYF
D: TRBD2; J: TRBJ2-3; size: .; V: TRBV4-2; DNA: TGTGCCAGCAGCCAAGTTACTAGCGGGACTTACACAGATACGCAGTATTTT; CDR3: CASSQVTSGTYTDTQYF
D: TRBD2; J: TRBJ2-2; size: .; V: TRBV25-1; DNA: TGTGCCAGCAGTGAATTCGGGAGGGTTGGGGAGCTGTTTTTT; CDR3: CASSEFGRVGELFF
D: .; J: TRBJ1-2; size: few; V: TRBV3-1; DNA: TGTGCCAGCAGCCAAGTTACGTACGGCTACACCTTC; CDR3: CASSQVTYGYTF
D: .; J: TRBJ2-3; size: .; V: TRBV20-1; DNA: TGCAGTGCCCCCCAGGGAGCAGATACGCAGTATTTT; CDR3: CSAPQGADTQYF
D: .; J: TRBJ2-7; size: once; V: TRBV30; DNA: TGTGCCTGGAGTGTTTACCGAGCCTACGAGCAGTACTTC; CDR3: CAWSVYRAYEQYF
D: .; J: TRBJ2-3; size: .; V: TRBV7-2; DNA: TGTGCCAGCAGCTTCGAGGCCACAGATACGCAGTATTTT; CDR3: CASSFEATDTQYF
D: .; J: TRBJ2-5; size: .; V: TRBV3-1; DNA: TGTGCCAGCAGCCGGGGGACGTCGAGGGAGACCCAGTACTTC; CDR3: CASSRGTSRETQYF
D: .; J: TRBJ1-4; size: few; V: TRBV6-5; DNA: TGTGCCAGCAGTTACTCGAGGCAGGAAAAACTGTTTTTT; CDR3: CASSYSRQEKLFF
D: .; J: TRBJ1-4; size: few; V: TRBV25-1; DNA: TGTGCCAGCAGTGGGGGAAAACTGTTTTTT; CDR3: CASSGGKLFF
D: .; J: TRBJ1-2; size: .; V: TRBV20-1; DNA: TGCAGTGCTAGAACTAGCCAGATCACAGGCGCTACCTATGGCTACACCTTC; CDR3: CSARTSQITGATYGYTF
D: TRBD1; J: TRBJ2-3; size: few; V: TRBV12-3/TRBV12-4; DNA: TGTGCCAGCAGTTCCCACCGACAGGGAAGCACAGATACGCAGTATTTT; CDR3: CASSSHRQGSTDTQYF